A single T cell receptor beta chain is shown here with its context. Its matching antigen is unknown. This specimen belongs to a study of type 1 regulatory T cells. Study information: An in vitro protocol generated T-allo10, a Tr1-enriched, alloantigen-specific CD4 T cell product.

CDR1 MNHNS and CDR2 SASEGT come from the germline V gene. V gave up 6 bases and J gave up 10 bases, with 19 bases separating them. The CDR3 consists of 14 residues. TCRdb fed the reads into MiXCR, producing one record per CDR3 protein. The sample holds 25,000 or so distinct CDR3 sequences; around half are singletons and the top ten take more than 4%. Sequencing was performed on cultured T cells, either the whole culture or a sorted T cell fraction (not recorded which). This chain uses TRBV6-1 with TRBJ2-1; a possible D gene is TRBD2 (5 bases). The sequence derives from a human donor in good health. In DNA form, the CDR3 reads TGTGCCAGCAGGGTGACTCTAGATGGGAGCGAGCAGTTCTTC. Protein: CASRVTLDGSEQFF.